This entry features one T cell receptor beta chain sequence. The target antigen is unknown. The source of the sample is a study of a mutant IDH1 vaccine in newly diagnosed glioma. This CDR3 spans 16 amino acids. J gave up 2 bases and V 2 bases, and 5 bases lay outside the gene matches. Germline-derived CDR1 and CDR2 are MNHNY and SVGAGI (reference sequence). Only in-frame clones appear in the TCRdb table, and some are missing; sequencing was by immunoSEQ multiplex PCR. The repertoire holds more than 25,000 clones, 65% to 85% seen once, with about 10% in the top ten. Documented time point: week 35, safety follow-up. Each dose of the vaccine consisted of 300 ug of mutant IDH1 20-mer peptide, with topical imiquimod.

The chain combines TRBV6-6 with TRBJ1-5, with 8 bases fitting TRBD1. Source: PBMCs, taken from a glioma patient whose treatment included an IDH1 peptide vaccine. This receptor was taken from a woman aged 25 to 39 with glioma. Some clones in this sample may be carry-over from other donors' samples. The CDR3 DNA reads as TGTGCCAGCAGTTACCCAGGGGGCGCGGGCAATCAGCCCCAGCATTTT. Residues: CASSYPGGAGNQPQHF.